This T cell receptor beta chain was identified during a study of T cells after posttransplantation cyclophosphamide. This clone was seen at least ten times. What it recognizes is unknown. Broader study findings: TRB clonality was highly associated with recipient CMV seropositivity and reactivation. TRB overlap between skin or GI tissue T cells and blood was limited. Later blood repertoires were often dominated by clones from the donor CD8+ memory compartment.

Profiled with immunoSEQ multiplex PCR; TCRdb holds only in-frame clones, not every one. The sample shows 20,000 to 25,000 clones, none of them appearing just once. CDR3 length: 13 amino acids. Trimming pared 3 bases from V and 4 bases from J, leaving 7 bases between. CDR1 SGHVS and CDR2 FNYEAQ come from the germline V gene. Peripheral blood was collected from the related graft donor on the marrow donation day. Sequenced sample: PBMCs. The clonotype was recovered from a woman between 55 and 75 years old in good health, CMV-negative, and a related stem cell transplant donor. The chain carries TRBV7-6 and TRBJ1-3; no clear D gene. The CDR3 here is CASSFVSGNTIYF. The CDR3 DNA follows: TGTGCCAGCAGCTTTGTGTCAGGAAACACCATATATTTT.